In this sample, the clone carrying this T cell receptor beta chain turned up once. Its antigen is not known. The data were produced by immunoSEQ multiplex PCR, yet TCRdb's version contains in-frame clones alone and is incomplete. The sample records fewer than 100,000 clones, about 85% being singletons. This record comes from a study of T cell responses to AZD1222 COVID-19 vaccine. Study conclusions and caveats: The number of AZD1222 recipients seropositive at baseline was only 6 or 7.

Looked up from germline, CDR1 is LGHDT and CDR2 is YNNKEL (reference sequence). The CDR3 totals 15 residues. V was pared by 2 bases and J by 10 bases, with 18 bases between. The receptor was derived from an adult in good health. V gene TRBV3-1 (or the pseudogene TRBV3-2) combines with J gene TRBJ2-1, with D unclear. The source material was peripheral blood, sampled on day 0 of AZD1222 vaccination. CDR3 sequence reads: CASSQLARRNREQFF. The DNA of the CDR3 is TGTGCCAGCAGCCAATTGGCGAGGCGTAATAGGGAGCAGTTCTTC.